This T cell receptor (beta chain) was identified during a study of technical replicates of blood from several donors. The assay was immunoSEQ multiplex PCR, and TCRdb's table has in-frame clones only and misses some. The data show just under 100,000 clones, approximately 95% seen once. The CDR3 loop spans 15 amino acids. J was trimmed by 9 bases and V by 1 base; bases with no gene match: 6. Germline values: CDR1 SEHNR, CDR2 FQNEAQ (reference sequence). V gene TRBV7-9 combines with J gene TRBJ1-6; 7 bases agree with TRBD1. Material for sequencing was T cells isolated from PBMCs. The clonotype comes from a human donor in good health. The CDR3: CASSLGRTGTSPLHF. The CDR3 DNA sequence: TGTGCCAGCAGCTTAGGCCGGACAGGAACTTCACCCCTCCACTTT.